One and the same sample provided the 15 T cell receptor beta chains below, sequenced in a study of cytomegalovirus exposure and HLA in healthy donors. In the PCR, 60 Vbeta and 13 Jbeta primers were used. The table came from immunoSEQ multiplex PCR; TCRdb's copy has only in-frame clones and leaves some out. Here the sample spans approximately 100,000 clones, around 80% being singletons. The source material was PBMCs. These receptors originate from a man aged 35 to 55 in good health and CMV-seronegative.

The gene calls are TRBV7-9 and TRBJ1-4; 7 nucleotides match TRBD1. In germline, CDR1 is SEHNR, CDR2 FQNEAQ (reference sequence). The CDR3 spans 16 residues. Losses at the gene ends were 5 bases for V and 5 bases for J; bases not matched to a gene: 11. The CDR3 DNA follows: TGTGCCAGCAGCCAAACACCCGGGACAGAAAATGAAAAACTGTTTTTT. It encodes CASSQTPGTENEKLFF.

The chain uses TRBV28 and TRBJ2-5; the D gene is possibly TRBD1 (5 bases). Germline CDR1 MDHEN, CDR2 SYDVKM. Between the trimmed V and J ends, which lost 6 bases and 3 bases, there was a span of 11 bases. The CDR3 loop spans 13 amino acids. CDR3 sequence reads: CASRPGHKETQYF. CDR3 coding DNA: TGTGCCAGCAGACCCGGACACAAAGAGACCCAGTACTTC.

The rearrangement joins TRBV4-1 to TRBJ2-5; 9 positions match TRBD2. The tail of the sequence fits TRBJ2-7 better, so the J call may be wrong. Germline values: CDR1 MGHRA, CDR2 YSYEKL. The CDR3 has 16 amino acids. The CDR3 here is CASSPPGTSYSYEQYF. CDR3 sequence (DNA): TGCGCCAGCAGCCCCCCCGGGACTAGCTACTCCTACGAGCAGTACTTC.

The CDR3 DNA reads TGTGCCAGCAGTTACACGGGGATCTCCTACGAGCAGTACTTC. Translated: CASSYTGISYEQYF. The chain recombines TRBV6-5 with TRBJ2-7; possibly TRBD2 for D (5 bases). Germline V lookup: CDR1 MNHEY, CDR2 SVGAGI. Trimming removed 2 bases at V and 0 bases at J, with 8 bases between. The CDR3 has 14 amino acids.

CDR3 residues: CASSQGQSSGAFF. The CDR3 DNA reads as TGTGCCAGCAGCCAAGGACAGTCTTCCGGAGCTTTCTTT. V gene TRBV7-8 combines with J gene TRBJ1-1, with D possibly matching TRBD1 (6 bases). The CDR3 totals 13 residues. Germline loops: CDR1 SGHVS, CDR2 FQNEAQ. V was shortened by 5 bases and J by 10 bases, with 17 bases between the two germline ends.

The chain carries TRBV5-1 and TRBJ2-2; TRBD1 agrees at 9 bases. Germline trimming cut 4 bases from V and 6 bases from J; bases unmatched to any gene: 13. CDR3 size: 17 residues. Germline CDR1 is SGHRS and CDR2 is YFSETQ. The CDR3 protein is CASSADPGQGSSGELFF. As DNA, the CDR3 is TGCGCCAGCAGCGCGGACCCGGGACAGGGTAGTTCCGGGGAGCTGTTTTTT.

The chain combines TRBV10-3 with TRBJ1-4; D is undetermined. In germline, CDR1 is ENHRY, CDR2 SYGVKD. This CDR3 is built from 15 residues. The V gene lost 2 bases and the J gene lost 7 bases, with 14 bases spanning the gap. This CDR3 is CAISERAPGSEKLFF. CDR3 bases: TGTGCCATCAGTGAGAGGGCGCCGGGGAGTGAAAAACTGTTTTTT.

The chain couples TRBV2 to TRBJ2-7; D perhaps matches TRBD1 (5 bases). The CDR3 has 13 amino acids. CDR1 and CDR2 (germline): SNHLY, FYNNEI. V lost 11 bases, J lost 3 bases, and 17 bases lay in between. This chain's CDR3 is CAGGLQVRYEQYF. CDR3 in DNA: TGTGCCGGCGGCCTACAGGTACGCTACGAGCAGTACTTC.

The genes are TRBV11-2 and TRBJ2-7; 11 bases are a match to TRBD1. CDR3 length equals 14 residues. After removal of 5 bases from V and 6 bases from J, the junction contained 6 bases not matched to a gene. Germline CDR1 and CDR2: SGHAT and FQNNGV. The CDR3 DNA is TGTGCCAGCAGCCCCCGAGGGACAGGGGGCGAGCAGTACTTC. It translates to CASSPRGTGGEQYF.

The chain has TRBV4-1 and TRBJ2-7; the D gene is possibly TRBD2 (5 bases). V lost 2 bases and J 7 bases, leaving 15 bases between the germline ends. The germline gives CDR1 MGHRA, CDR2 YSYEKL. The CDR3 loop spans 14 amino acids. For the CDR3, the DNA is TGCGCCAGCAGCCAACGTTTGGTTTGGGAGGAGCAGTACTTC. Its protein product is CASSQRLVWEEQYF.

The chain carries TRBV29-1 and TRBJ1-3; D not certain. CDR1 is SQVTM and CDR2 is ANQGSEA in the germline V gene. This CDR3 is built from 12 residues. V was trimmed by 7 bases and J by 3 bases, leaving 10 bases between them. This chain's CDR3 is CSANTVGNTIYF. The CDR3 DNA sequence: TGCAGCGCAAATACTGTTGGAAACACCATATATTTT.

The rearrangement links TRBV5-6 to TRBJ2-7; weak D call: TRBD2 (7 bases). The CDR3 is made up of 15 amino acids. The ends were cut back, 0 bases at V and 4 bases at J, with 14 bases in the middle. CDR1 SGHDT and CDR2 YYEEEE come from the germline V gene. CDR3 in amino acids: CASSLVPGGNYEQYF. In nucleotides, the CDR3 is TGTGCCAGCAGCTTGGTACCGGGGGGCAATTACGAGCAGTACTTC.

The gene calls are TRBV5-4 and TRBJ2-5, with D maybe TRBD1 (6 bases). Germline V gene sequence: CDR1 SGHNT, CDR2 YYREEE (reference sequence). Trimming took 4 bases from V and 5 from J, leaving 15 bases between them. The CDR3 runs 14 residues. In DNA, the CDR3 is TGTGCCAGCAGCCGTACTGGGGGCAGCGAGACCCAGTACTTC. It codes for CASSRTGGSETQYF.

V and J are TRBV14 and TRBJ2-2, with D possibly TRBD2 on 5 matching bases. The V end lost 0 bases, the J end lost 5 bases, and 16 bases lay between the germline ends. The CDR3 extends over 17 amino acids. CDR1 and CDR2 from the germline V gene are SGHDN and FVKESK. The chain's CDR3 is CASSQDWGATRTGELFF. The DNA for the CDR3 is TGTGCCAGCAGCCAAGATTGGGGAGCCACGAGGACCGGGGAGCTGTTTTTT.

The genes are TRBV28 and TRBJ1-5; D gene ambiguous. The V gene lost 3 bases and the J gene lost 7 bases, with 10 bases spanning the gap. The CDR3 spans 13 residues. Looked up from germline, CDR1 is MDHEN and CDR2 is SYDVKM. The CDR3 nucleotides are TGTGCCAGCAGTTTGGCCAGTTGGCAGCCCCAGCATTTT. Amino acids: CASSLASWQPQHF.